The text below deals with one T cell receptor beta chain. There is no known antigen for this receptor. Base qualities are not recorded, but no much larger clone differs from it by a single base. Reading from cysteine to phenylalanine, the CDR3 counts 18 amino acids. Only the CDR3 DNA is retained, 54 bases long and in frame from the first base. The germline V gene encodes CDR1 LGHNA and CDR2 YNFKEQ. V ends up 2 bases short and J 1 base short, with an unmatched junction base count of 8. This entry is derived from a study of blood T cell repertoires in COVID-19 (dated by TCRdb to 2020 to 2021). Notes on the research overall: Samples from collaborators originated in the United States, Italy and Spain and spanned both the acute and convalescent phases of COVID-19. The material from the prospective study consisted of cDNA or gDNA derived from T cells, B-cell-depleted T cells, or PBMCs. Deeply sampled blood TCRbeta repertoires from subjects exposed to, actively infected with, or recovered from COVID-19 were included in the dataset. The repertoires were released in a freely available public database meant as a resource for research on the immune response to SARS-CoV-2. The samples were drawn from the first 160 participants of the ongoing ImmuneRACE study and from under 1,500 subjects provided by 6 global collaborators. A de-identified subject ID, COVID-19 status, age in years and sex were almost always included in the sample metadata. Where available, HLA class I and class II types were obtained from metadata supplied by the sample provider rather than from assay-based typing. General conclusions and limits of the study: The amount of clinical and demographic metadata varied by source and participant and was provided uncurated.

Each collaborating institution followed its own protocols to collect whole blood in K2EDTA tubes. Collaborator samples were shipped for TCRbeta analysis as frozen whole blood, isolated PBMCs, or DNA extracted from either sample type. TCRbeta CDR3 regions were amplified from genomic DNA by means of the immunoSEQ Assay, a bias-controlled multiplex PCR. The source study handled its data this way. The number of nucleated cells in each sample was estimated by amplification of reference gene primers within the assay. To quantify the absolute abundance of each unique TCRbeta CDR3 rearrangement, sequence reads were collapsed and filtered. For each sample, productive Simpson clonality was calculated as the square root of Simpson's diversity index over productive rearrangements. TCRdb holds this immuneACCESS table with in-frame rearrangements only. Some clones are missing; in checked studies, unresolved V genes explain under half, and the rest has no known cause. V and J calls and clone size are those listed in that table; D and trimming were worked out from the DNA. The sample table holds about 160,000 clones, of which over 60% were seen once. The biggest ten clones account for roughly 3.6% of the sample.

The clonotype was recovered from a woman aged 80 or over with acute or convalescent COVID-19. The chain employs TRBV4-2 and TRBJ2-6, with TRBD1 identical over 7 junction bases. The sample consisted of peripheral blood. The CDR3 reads CASSQTSDRQSGANVLTF. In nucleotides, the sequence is TGTGCCAGCAGCCAAACCTCGGACAGGCAATCTGGGGCCAACGTCCTGACTTTC.